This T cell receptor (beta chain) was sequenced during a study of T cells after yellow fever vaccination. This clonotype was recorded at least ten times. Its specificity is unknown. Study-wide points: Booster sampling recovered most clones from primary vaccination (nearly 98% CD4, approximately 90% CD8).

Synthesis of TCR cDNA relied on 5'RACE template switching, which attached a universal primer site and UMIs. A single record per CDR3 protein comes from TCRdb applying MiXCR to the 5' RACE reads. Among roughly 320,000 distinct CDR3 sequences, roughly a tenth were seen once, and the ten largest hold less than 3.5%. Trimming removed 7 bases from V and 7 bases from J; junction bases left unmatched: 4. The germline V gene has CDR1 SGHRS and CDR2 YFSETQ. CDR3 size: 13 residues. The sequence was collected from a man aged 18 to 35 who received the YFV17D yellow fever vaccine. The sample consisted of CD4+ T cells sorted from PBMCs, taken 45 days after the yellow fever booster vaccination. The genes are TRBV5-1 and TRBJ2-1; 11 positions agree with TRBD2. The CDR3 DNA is TGCGCCAGCCGTCTAGCGGGGGGTAATGAGCAGTTCTTC. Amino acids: CASRLAGGNEQFF.